Below are 4 T cell receptor beta chains sequenced from a single sample in a study of CD8 T cells in ankylosing spondylitis (dated by TCRdb to about 2017). Library generation was performed with 5' RACE. Instrument used: Illumina HiSeq 2500. TCRdb reanalyzed the raw reads on its own, using fastp at Q25 for trimming and MiXCR for clone calling, and kept in-frame beta chains. A single entry per CDR3 protein holds the most common genes and DNA from its merged rows. The sample table shows about 340,000 distinct CDR3 sequences, and about 14% are seen once. The ten largest clones represent approximately 0.99% of the sample. The sample taken for sequencing was blood, either unsorted or a sorted T cell fraction (not recorded which). Receptors were obtained from a male donor with ankylosing spondylitis or in good health (not recorded which).

This sequence joins TRBV7-2 and TRBJ1-1; possibly TRBD1 for D (5 bases). The ends were cut back, 3 bases at V and 0 bases at J, with 11 bases in the middle. This CDR3 has 15 residues. Germline V gene data show CDR1 as SGHTA and CDR2 as FQGNSA. The CDR3 region has the DNA TGTGCCAGCAGCTTCGGAGACAGACTGAACACTGAAGCTTTCTTT. This encodes CASSFGDRLNTEAFF.

The chain has TRBV9 and TRBJ2-3; no definite D call. Trimming shortened V by 1 base and J by 5 bases, and 17 bases separated the two germline ends. Germline V lookup: CDR1 SGDLS, CDR2 YYNGEE. The CDR3 spans 16 residues. The CDR3 nucleotides read TGTGCCAGCAGCGTAAGCTCCCCGGGTGCAGGAGATACGCAGTATTTT. Its protein is CASSVSSPGAGDTQYF.

The genes are TRBV4-2 and TRBJ2-1; no clear D gene. Germline V lookup: CDR1 LGHNA, CDR2 YNFKEQ. Trimming shortened V by 3 bases and J by 0 bases, and 12 bases separated the two germline ends. The CDR3 runs 16 residues. The chain's CDR3 is CASSQSARSSYNEQFF. The CDR3 DNA reads TGTGCCAGCAGCCAGAGCGCCAGAAGCTCCTACAATGAGCAGTTCTTC.

This clonotype was counted a few times. The gene calls are TRBV6-1 and TRBJ1-1; a possible D gene is TRBD1 (6 bases). The CDR3 totals 15 residues. The germline CDR1 and CDR2 sequences are MNHNS and SASEGT. V lost 7 bases and J 0 bases, leaving 15 bases between the germline ends. CDR3 in amino acids: CASNPGTTMNTEAFF. Written as DNA, the CDR3 is TGTGCCAGCAATCCCGGGACAACTATGAACACTGAAGCTTTCTTT.